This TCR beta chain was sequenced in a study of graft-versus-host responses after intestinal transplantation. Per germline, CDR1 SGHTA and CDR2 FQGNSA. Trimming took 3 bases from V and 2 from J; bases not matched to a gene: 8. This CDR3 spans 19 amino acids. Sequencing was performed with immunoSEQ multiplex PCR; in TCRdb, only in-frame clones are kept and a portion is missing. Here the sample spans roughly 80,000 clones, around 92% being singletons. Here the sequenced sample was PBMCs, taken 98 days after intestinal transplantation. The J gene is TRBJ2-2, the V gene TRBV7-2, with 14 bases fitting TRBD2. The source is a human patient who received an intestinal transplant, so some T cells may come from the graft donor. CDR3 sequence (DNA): TGTGCCAGCAGCTTCCTTGGACTAGCGGGGGGCCTTAACACCGGGGAGCTGTTTTTT. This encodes CASSFLGLAGGLNTGELFF.